What follows describes a single TCR beta chain. Assay used: immunoSEQ multiplex PCR; TCRdb lists only in-frame clones, some missing. The sample consists of about 11,000 clones, 65% to 80% of them appearing once. The data belong to a study of somatic mutations in cytotoxic T cells in rheumatoid arthritis. Across the whole study: Patient blood (30 ml EDTA) was drawn right after diagnosis, before any treatment.

Germline CDR1 SGDLS, CDR2 YYNGEE. Trimming at V came to 0 bases and at J to 2 bases, leaving 5 bases not matched to a gene. The CDR3 length is 17 residues. The chain uses TRBV9 and TRBJ2-5, with 12 bases matching TRBD2. The TCR originated in an adult with rheumatoid arthritis. The specimen was CD8+ T cells sorted from blood. Here the CDR3 DNA reads TGTGCCAGCAGCGTAGGGCTAGCGGGAGGGGGGCAAGAGACCCAGTACTTC. This sequence encodes CASSVGLAGGGQETQYF.